This TCR beta chain was captured by sequencing in a study of blood T cell repertoires in COVID-19. Those enrolled, adults aged roughly 18 to 90 years, came from about 24 US areas. Original data processing: For nucleated cells, counts were estimated from reference gene primer amplification. Using immunoSEQ multiplex PCR, the repertoire was profiled, and TCRdb retains in-frame clones only, with some absent. V and J calls and clone size follow that table, whereas D and trimming were derived from the DNA. This sample has roughly 430,000 clones; roughly 84% occur once, and the top ten carry approximately 1.3%. This CDR3 spans 15 amino acids. V shed 0 bases and J shed 4 bases, with 10 bases lying between them. CDR1 is LGHNA and CDR2 is YNFKEQ in the germline V gene.

The sequence was obtained from a woman aged 18-30 years who had been exposed to COVID-19. Sequences were obtained from PBMCs or T cells enriched from blood (not recorded which). This chain connects TRBV4-2 to TRBJ2-4; D not certain. CDR3 sequence: CASSQEYTEKNIQYF. CDR3 nucleotides: TGTGCCAGCAGCCAAGAATACACGGAGAAAAACATTCAGTACTTC.